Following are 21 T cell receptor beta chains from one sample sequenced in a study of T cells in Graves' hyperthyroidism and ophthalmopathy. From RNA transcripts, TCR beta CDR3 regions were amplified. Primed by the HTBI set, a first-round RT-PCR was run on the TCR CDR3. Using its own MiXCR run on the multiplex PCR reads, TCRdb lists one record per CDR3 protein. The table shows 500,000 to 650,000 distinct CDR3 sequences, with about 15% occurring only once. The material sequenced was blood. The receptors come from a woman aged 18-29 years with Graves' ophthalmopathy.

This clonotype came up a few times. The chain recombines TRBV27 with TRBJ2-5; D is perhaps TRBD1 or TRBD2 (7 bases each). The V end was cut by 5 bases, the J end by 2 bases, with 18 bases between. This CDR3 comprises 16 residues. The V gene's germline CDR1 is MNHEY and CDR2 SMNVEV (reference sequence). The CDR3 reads CASSPRQGGWQETQYF. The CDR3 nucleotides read TGTGCCAGCAGTCCCCGACAGGGAGGGTGGCAAGAGACCCAGTACTTC.

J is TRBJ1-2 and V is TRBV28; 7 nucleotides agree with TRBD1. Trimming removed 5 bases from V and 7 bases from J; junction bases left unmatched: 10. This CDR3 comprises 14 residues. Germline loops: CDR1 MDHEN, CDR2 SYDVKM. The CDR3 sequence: CASSINDRVAGYTF. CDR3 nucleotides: TGTGCCAGCAGTATAAACGACAGGGTGGCTGGCTACACCTTC.

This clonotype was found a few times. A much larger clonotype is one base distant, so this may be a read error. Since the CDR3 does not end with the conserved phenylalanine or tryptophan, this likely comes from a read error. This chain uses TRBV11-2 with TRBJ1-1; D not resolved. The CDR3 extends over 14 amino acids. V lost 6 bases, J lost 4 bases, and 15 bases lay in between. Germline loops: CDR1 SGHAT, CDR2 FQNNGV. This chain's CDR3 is CASSAGDRITEAFS. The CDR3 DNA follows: TGTGCCAGCAGTGCCGGCGATCGGATCACTGAAGCTTTCTCT.

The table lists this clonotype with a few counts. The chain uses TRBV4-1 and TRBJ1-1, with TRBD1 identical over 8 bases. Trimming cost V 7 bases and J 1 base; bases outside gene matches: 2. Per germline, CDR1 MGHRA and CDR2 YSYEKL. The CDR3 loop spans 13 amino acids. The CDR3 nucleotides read TGCGCCAGCATCCAGGGGGCGAACACTGAAGCTTTCTTT. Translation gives CASIQGANTEAFF.

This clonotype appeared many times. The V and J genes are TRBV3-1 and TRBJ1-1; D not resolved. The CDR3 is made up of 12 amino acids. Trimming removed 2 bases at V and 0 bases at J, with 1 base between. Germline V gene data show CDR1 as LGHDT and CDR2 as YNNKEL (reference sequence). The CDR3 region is CASSQLNTEAFF. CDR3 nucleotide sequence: TGTGCCAGCAGCCAATTGAACACTGAAGCTTTCTTT.

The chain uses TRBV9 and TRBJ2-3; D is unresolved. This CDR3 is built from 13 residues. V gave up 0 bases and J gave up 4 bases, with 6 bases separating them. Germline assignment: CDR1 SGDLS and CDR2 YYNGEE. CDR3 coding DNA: TGTGCCAGCAGCGTAGAAGGCCCAGATACGCAGTATTTT. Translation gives CASSVEGPDTQYF.

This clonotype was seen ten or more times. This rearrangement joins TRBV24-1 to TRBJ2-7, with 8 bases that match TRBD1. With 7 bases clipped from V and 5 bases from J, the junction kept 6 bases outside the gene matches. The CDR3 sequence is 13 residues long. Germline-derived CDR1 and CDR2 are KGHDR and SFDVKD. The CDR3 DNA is TGTGCCACCAGCCGGACAGGGCTCAACGAGCAGTACTTC. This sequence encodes CATSRTGLNEQYF.

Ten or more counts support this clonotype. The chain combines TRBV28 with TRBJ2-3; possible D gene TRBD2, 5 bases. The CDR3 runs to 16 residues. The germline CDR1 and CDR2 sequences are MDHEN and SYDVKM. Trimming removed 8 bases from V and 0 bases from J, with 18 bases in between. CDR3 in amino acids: CASRSGSRTSTDTQYF. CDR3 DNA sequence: TGTGCCAGCCGTTCGGGCTCTAGGACTAGCACAGATACGCAGTATTTT.

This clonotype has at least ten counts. The chain's CDR3 is CASSPPSGQPQHF. The CDR3 coding sequence is TGTGCCAGCAGTCCCCCCTCGGGCCAGCCCCAGCATTTT. The rearrangement links TRBV28 to TRBJ1-5; D unresolved. The length of the CDR3 is 13 residues. The germline CDR1 and CDR2 sequences are MDHEN and SYDVKM. Trimming removed 5 bases from V and 7 bases from J, with 12 bases in between.

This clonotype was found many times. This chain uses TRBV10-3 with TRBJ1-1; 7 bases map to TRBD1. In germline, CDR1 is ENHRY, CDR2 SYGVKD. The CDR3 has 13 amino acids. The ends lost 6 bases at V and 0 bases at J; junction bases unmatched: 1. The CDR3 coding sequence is TGTGCCATCAGGACAGGGCTGAACACTGAAGCTTTCTTT. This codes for CAIRTGLNTEAFF.

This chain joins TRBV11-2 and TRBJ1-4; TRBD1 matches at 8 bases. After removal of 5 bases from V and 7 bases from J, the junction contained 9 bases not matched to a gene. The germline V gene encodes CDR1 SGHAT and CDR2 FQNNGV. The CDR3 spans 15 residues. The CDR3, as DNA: TGTGCCAGCAGCCCGCTCGGACAGGGAGGTGAAAAACTGTTTTTT. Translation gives CASSPLGQGGEKLFF.

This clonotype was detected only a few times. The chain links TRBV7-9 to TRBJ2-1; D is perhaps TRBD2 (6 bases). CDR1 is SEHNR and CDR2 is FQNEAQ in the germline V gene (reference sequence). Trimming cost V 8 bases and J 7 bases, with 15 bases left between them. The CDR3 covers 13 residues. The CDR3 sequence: CASGRDLANEQFF. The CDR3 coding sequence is TGTGCCAGCGGAAGGGACTTGGCGAATGAGCAGTTCTTC.

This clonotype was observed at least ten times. In DNA form, the CDR3 reads TGTGCCAGCAGCTTCTCAAGCGAGCAGTACTTC. It encodes CASSFSSEQYF. The chain combines TRBV7-9 with TRBJ2-7, with D unresolved. V was cut by 3 bases and J by 6 bases, with 6 bases left in between. This CDR3 has 11 residues. Germline CDR1 is SEHNR and CDR2 is FQNEAQ (reference sequence).

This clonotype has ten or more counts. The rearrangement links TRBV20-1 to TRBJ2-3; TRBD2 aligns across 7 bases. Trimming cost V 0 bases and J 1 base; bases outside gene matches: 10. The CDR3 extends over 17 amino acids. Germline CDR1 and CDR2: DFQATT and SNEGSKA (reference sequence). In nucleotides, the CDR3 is TGCAGTGCTAGAGATCCCTATGGCGGGGGTGGCACAGATACGCAGTATTTT. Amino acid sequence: CSARDPYGGGGTDTQYF.

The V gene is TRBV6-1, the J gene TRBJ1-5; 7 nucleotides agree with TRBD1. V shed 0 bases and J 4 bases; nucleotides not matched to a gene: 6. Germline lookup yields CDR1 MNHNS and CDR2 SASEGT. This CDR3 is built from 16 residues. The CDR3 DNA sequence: TGTGCCAGCAGTGAAGCGCTGATCAGGGGGAATCAGCCCCAGCATTTT. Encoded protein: CASSEALIRGNQPQHF.

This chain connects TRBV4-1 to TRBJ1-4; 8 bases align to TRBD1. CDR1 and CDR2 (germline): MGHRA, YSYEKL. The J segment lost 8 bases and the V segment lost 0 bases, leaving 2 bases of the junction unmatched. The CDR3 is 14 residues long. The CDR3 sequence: CASSQEAGGEKLFF. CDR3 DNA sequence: TGCGCCAGCAGCCAAGAGGCAGGGGGCGAAAAACTGTTTTTT.

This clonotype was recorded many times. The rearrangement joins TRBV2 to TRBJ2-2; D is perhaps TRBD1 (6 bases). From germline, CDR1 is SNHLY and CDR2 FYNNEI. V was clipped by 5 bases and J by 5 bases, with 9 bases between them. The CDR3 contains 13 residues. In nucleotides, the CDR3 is TGTGCCAGCAGTAAACAGGGAACCGGGGAGCTGTTTTTT. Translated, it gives CASSKQGTGELFF.

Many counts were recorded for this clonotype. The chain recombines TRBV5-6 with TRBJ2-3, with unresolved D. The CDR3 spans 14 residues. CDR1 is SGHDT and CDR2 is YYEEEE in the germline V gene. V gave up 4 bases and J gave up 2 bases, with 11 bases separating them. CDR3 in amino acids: CASSPGPSTDTQYF. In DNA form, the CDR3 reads TGTGCCAGCAGCCCCGGGCCTTCCACAGATACGCAGTATTTT.

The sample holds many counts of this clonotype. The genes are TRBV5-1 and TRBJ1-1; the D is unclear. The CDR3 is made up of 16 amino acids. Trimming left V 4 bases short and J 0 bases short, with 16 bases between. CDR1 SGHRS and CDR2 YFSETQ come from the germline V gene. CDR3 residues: CASSPGQTTMNTEAFF. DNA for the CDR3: TGCGCCAGCAGCCCCGGTCAGACGACCATGAACACTGAAGCTTTCTTT.

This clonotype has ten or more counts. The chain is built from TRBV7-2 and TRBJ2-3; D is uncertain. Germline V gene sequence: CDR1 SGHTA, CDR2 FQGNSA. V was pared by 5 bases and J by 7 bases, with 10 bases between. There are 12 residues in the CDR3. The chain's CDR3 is CASSAAHYTQYF. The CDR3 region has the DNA TGTGCCAGCAGCGCAGCCCATTATACGCAGTATTTT.

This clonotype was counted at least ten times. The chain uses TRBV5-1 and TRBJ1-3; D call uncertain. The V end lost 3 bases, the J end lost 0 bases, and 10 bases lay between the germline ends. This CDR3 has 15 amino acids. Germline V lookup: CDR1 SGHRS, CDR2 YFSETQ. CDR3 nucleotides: TGCGCCAGCAGCTCTATGTCCAACTCTGGAAACACCATATATTTT. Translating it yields CASSSMSNSGNTIYF.